This TCR beta chain is from a study of cytomegalovirus exposure and HLA in healthy donors. CDR1 and CDR2 (germline): SGHTA, FQGNSA. The CDR3 is made up of 15 amino acids. V lost 3 bases, J lost 7 bases, and 16 bases lay in between. PCR was performed using 60 Vbeta and 13 Jbeta primers. Generated by immunoSEQ multiplex PCR, the TCRdb table keeps only in-frame clones and is missing some. The profile covers 130,000 or so clones, with around 80% appearing a single time and about 5.3% taken by the ten largest. Source material: PBMCs. The source is a man under 40 in good health and CMV-seronegative. This sequence joins TRBV7-2 and TRBJ1-5; possibly TRBD1 for D (5 bases). In nucleotides, the CDR3 is TGTGCCAGCAGCTTTTCCCACAGGTCAGGGCAGCCCCAGCATTTT. Encoded protein: CASSFSHRSGQPQHF.